Described below is a single TCR beta chain sequence and its context. The antigen remains unidentified. This specimen belongs to a study of spatial heterogeneity in lung cancer. TCRdb recomputed calls from the 5' RACE reads with MiXCR, one row per CDR3 protein. The table records about 36,000 distinct CDR3 sequences, 6% to 9.5% of them present only once. The CDR3 totals 14 residues. From germline, CDR1 is DFQATT and CDR2 SNEGSKA (reference sequence). V lost 0 bases and J lost 4, with 11 bases in between. Time point meaning: blood at routine non-recurrence follow-up after resection. Study-wide results and limits: Resection saw ubiquitous expanded tumor TCRs appear in blood more than follow-up did.

V gene TRBV20-1 combines with J gene TRBJ2-3; D ambiguous. The specimen comprised PBMCs, sampled at follow-up. The source is a male donor with early-stage non-small cell lung cancer. In nucleotides, the CDR3 is TGCAGTGCTAGAGATCGGCAGCCCCCAGATACGCAGTATTTT. Translation: CSARDRQPPDTQYF.